Below, one T cell receptor (beta chain) is given with its context. Its antigen remains unknown. This specimen belongs to a study of T cell responses to AZD1222 COVID-19 vaccine. Overall study findings and caveats: The donor cohort was predominantly white British with a female majority, and clonal diversity may have been underestimated.

Measured with immunoSEQ multiplex PCR; TCRdb has only the in-frame clones, and not every one. The sample consists of 60,000 to 70,000 clones, 65% to 90% of them appearing once. Looked up from germline, CDR1 is SGDLS and CDR2 is YYNGEE. Trimming at V came to 0 bases and at J to 0 bases, leaving 13 bases not matched to a gene. This CDR3 contains 19 residues. The sample in question was peripheral blood, obtained on day 0 of AZD1222 vaccination. This sequence joins TRBV9 and TRBJ1-2; 8 bases map to TRBD1. The sequence was obtained from an adult in good health. The DNA for the CDR3 is TGTGCCAGCAGCGTAGGTCCCTCCCATCGACAGGGGACTAACTATGGCTACACCTTC. As protein: CASSVGPSHRQGTNYGYTF.